This TCR beta chain emerged from a study of cytomegalovirus exposure and HLA in healthy donors. CDR3 length equals 16 residues. Germline V gives CDR1 SGHVS, CDR2 FNYEAQ. V was pared by 1 base and J by 2 bases, with 15 bases between. The study ran its PCR with 60 Vbeta and 13 Jbeta primers. Measured with immunoSEQ multiplex PCR; TCRdb has only the in-frame clones, and not every one. This table has about 110,000 clones, about 76% appearing once. The gene calls are TRBV7-6 and TRBJ2-7, with D maybe TRBD1 (6 bases). The sequencing sample was made of PBMCs. The TCR originated in a man aged 35 to 55 in good health and CMV-seronegative. The CDR3 bases are TGTGCCAGCAGCTTAGTTTCGAGACAGGAACCCTACGAGCAGTACTTC. As protein: CASSLVSRQEPYEQYF.